One sample yielded the 27 T cell receptor beta chains listed below, sequenced in a study of T cell repertoires in cytomegalovirus infection. TCRdb processed the reads anew with MiXCR; each CDR3 protein has one entry. The sample holds 250,000 to 350,000 distinct CDR3 sequences, more than 20% seen once. Sequenced input: PBMCs. The receptors were sampled from a human donor in good health (CMV status not recorded). Some clones in this sample may be carry-over from other donors' samples.

This clonotype was seen repeatedly, ten times or more. The CDR3 region has the DNA TGTGCCAGCAGCTTAGTCCCAGGGACAGCCAACTATGGCTACACCTTC. Protein: CASSLVPGTANYGYTF. The chain has TRBV7-2 and TRBJ1-2; 7 bases match TRBD1. This CDR3 has 16 residues. Germline lookup yields CDR1 SGHTA and CDR2 FQGNSA. Germline trimming cut 1 base from V and 2 bases from J; bases unmatched to any gene: 7. Based on the CDR3 plus reference TRBV7-2 and TRBJ1-2, the full variable domain is GAGVSQSPSNKVTEKGKDVELRCDPISGHTALYWYRQSLGQGLEFLIYFQGNSAPDKSGLPSDRFSAERTGGSVSTLTIQRTQQEDSAVYLCASSLVPGTANYGYTFGSGTRLTVV.

In its sample, this clonotype was seen a few times. The chain combines TRBV28 with TRBJ1-1; 9 bases are a match to TRBD1. From germline, CDR1 is MDHEN and CDR2 SYDVKM. V was pared by 6 bases and J by 6 bases, with 5 bases of the junction left unmatched. The CDR3 has 13 amino acids. The CDR3 sequence: CASRGQGRAEAFF. In DNA, the CDR3 is TGTGCCAGCAGGGGACAGGGTAGGGCTGAAGCTTTCTTT.

There are many counts of this clonotype. J is TRBJ2-5 and V is TRBV7-2, with TRBD1 matching 8 bases. The CDR3 spans 15 residues. V trimming: 5 bases; J trimming: 1 base; junction bases outside the gene matches: 6. Germline V gene lookup returns CDR1 SGHTA and CDR2 FQGNSA. CDR3 coding DNA: TGTGCCAGCAGCCCGACAGGGGTCCCCCAAGAGACCCAGTACTTC. Translated: CASSPTGVPQETQYF.

There are many counts of this clonotype. J is TRBJ2-1 and V is TRBV7-3, with 8 bases that match TRBD2. There are 14 residues in the CDR3. CDR1 and CDR2 (germline): SGHTA, FQGTGA. V trimming: 8 bases; J trimming: 4 bases; junction bases outside the gene matches: 7. Written as DNA, the CDR3 is TGTGCCAGCTCCCCCGGACTAGCTTACAATGAGCAGTTCTTC. Protein sequence: CASSPGLAYNEQFF.

This sequence joins TRBV25-1 and TRBJ1-6; tentatively, D is TRBD1 (5 bases). The CDR3 loop spans 14 amino acids. Deletions cut 5 bases from V and 7 bases from J, with 12 bases between. The V gene's germline CDR1 is MGHDK and CDR2 SYGVNS. DNA of the CDR3: TGTGCCAGCAGTCTCTCCGGGACGAATTCACCCCTCCACTTT. It codes for CASSLSGTNSPLHF. The full variable domain, with the rest looked up from reference TRBV25-1 and TRBJ1-6, is EADIYQTPRYLVIGTGKKITLECSQTMGHDKMYWYQQDPGMELHLIHYSYGVNSTEKGDLSSESTVSRIRTEHFPLTLESARPSHTSQYLCASSLSGTNSPLHFGNGTRLTVT.

About this clonotype: One junction end disagrees with the germline gene, perhaps due to a read error. The V gene is TRBV11-2, the J gene TRBJ2-7; 8 bases line up with TRBD1. Germline lookup yields CDR1 SGHAT and CDR2 FQNNGV. The CDR3 extends over 15 amino acids. CDR3 sequence reads: CASSVDRGLTYEQYF. The DNA for the CDR3 is TGTGCCAGCAGCGTAGACAGGGGCCTCACCTACGAGCAGTACTTC.

This chain joins TRBV7-8 and TRBJ2-1, with 10 nucleotides matching TRBD2. Germline V gives CDR1 SGHVS, CDR2 FQNEAQ. With V trimmed by 5 bases and J by 3 bases, 16 bases remained unmatched. CDR3 length: 19 residues. In nucleotides, the CDR3 is TGTGCCAGCAGCCCCGACAGCGGGGGGGCCGCTACCTACTACAATGAGCAGTTCTTC. Protein product: CASSPDSGGAATYYNEQFF.

This clonotype was detected ten times or more. The chain links TRBV5-8 to TRBJ2-3, with TRBD1 matching 7 bases. CDR1 SGHTS and CDR2 YDEGEE come from the germline V gene. The CDR3 sequence is 18 residues long. The junction had 14 bases not matched to a gene; V was cut back by 1 base and J by 3 bases. The CDR3 spells CASSLRSWWQGDTDTQYF. In DNA form, the CDR3 reads TGTGCCAGCAGCTTGAGGTCGTGGTGGCAGGGGGATACAGATACGCAGTATTTT.

V gene TRBV6-6 combines with J gene TRBJ1-6; weak D call: TRBD1 (6 bases). The CDR3 covers 14 residues. Germline CDR1 is MNHNY and CDR2 is SVGAGI (reference sequence). Trimming pared 7 bases from V and 5 bases from J, leaving 12 bases between. CDR3 sequence (DNA): TGTGCCAGCATCGGGACAACAAATAATTCACCCCTCCACTTT. It yields the protein CASIGTTNNSPLHF.

This clonotype was counted many times. The CDR3 region has the DNA TGTGCCAGCAGCGATGGTCCCACTTACGGGAGGGCGGACCCCGATACGCAGTATTTT. It encodes CASSDGPTYGRADPDTQYF. The chain carries TRBV7-2 and TRBJ2-3; 8 bases are shared with TRBD2. Germline V gene lookup returns CDR1 SGHTA and CDR2 FQGNSA. The CDR3 has 19 residues. Germline trimming cut 5 bases from V and 6 bases from J; bases unmatched to any gene: 22.

The table lists this clonotype with many counts. The V call is TRBV6-1, the J call TRBJ2-2, with D tentatively TRBD2 (5 bases). CDR3 length: 15 amino acids. The V end was cut by 4 bases, the J end by 5 bases, with 14 bases between. Germline V gene sequence: CDR1 MNHNS, CDR2 SASEGT. The CDR3 protein is CASSAQTSGTGELFF. The CDR3 nucleotides are TGTGCCAGCAGTGCCCAGACCTCGGGGACCGGGGAGCTGTTTTTT.

The chain couples TRBV2 to TRBJ2-1; TRBD2 aligns across 12 bases. CDR3 length: 16 amino acids. Germline V gives CDR1 SNHLY, CDR2 FYNNEI. V dropped 5 bases and J dropped 2; count of bases not matched to a gene: 4. CDR3 in amino acids: CASSPLAGGPYNEQFF. CDR3 nucleotide sequence: TGTGCCAGCAGTCCACTAGCGGGGGGTCCCTACAATGAGCAGTTCTTC.

This chain joins TRBV6-5 and TRBJ2-5, with 10 bases that match TRBD2. Germline-derived CDR1 and CDR2 are MNHEY and SVGAGI. This CDR3 has 18 amino acids. Unmatched junction bases numbered 16, after V lost 5 bases and J lost 4 bases. CDR3 loop: CASSRGPSGGSSRETQYF. The CDR3, as DNA: TGTGCCAGCAGTAGGGGTCCTAGCGGGGGATCTTCGCGAGAGACCCAGTACTTC.

The chain carries TRBV7-9 and TRBJ2-3, with no clear D. The CDR3 covers 13 residues. Germline values: CDR1 SEHNR, CDR2 FQNEAQ (reference sequence). V was pared by 3 bases and J by 6 bases, with 10 bases between. This CDR3 reads CASSFMVGDTQYF. The CDR3 DNA sequence: TGTGCCAGCAGCTTCATGGTGGGGGATACGCAGTATTTT.

V gene TRBV20-1 combines with J gene TRBJ1-4; D not resolved. The germline gives CDR1 DFQATT, CDR2 SNEGSKA (reference sequence). V was clipped by 2 bases and J by 3 bases, with 7 bases between them. CDR3 length equals 13 residues. DNA of the CDR3: TGCAGTGCTAGAAGGGATTCTAATGAAAAACTGTTTTTT. Translation: CSARRDSNEKLFF.

This clonotype was seen at least ten times. The chain combines TRBV27 with TRBJ2-6, with 11 bases identical to TRBD2. This CDR3 comprises 16 residues. Unmatched junction bases numbered 1, after V lost 4 bases and J lost 2 bases. CDR1 is MNHEY, CDR2 SMNVEV, per germline (reference sequence). CDR3: CASSSGLAAGANVLTF. In DNA, the CDR3 is TGTGCCAGCAGTTCGGGACTAGCGGCTGGGGCCAACGTCCTGACTTTC.

In this sample, this clonotype turned up many times. This sequence joins TRBV7-2 and TRBJ1-4; D is possibly TRBD1 (5 bases). This CDR3 is built from 14 residues. The germline gives CDR1 SGHTA, CDR2 FQGNSA. V lost 6 bases, J lost 3 bases, and 11 bases lay in between. The CDR3 DNA sequence: TGTGCCAGCAGTTCCCAGGGCTCTAATGAAAAACTGTTTTTT. It translates to CASSSQGSNEKLFF.

This clonotype was seen a few times. V usage is TRBV7-2 and J usage is TRBJ2-3, with 8 nucleotides matching TRBD2. The germline V gene has CDR1 SGHTA and CDR2 FQGNSA. V shed 5 bases, J shed 3 bases, and the junction held 4 bases outside the gene matches. The CDR3 contains 14 residues. The CDR3 spells CASSPSGFTDTQYF. DNA of the CDR3: TGTGCCAGCAGCCCTAGCGGGTTTACAGATACGCAGTATTTT.

The rearrangement links TRBV24-1 to TRBJ1-4; D is perhaps TRBD1 (5 bases). The V gene lost 4 bases and the J gene lost 3 bases, with 11 bases spanning the gap. Germline-derived CDR1 and CDR2 are KGHDR and SFDVKD. This CDR3 contains 15 residues. CDR3 DNA: TGTGCCACCAGTGACGGGGCATCGCCTAATGAAAAACTGTTTTTT. Its translation is CATSDGASPNEKLFF.

Only a few counts were recorded for this clonotype. The chain uses TRBV7-2 and TRBJ2-3; no reliable D call. V gave up 0 bases and J gave up 1 base, with 5 bases separating them. The CDR3 is made up of 14 amino acids. The V gene's germline CDR1 is SGHTA and CDR2 FQGNSA. CDR3 sequence reads: CASSLAVRTDTQYF. The DNA for the CDR3 is TGTGCCAGCAGCTTAGCAGTCCGCACAGATACGCAGTATTTT.

The chain carries TRBV27 and TRBJ1-1, with 8 positions matching TRBD1. CDR1 and CDR2 from the germline V gene are MNHEY and SMNVEV (reference sequence). The CDR3 runs to 15 residues. The trim removed 3 bases at V and 3 bases at J, leaving 6 bases unmatched. The CDR3 DNA reads as TGTGCCAGCAGTTTTCTGGACAGGGAGGACACTGAAGCTTTCTTT. It yields the protein CASSFLDREDTEAFF.

This clonotype appeared many times. The J gene is TRBJ2-2, the V gene TRBV7-3; 7 positions match TRBD2. The CDR3 runs 14 residues. The junction had 4 bases not matched to a gene; V was cut back by 5 bases and J by 4 bases. In germline, CDR1 is SGHTA, CDR2 FQGTGA. For the CDR3, the DNA is TGTGCCAGCAGCCCAAGCGGGGTCACCGGGGAGCTGTTTTTT. Protein: CASSPSGVTGELFF.

At least ten counts were recorded for this clonotype. This chain uses TRBV24-1 with TRBJ2-7; 8 nucleotides align to TRBD1. Unmatched junction bases numbered 11, after V lost 9 bases and J lost 2 bases. The CDR3 runs 15 residues. CDR1 and CDR2 (germline): KGHDR, SFDVKD. CDR3 nucleotides: TGTGCCACCGGCGACAGGGGCGCCCAGACCTACGAGCAGTACTTC. Its protein is CATGDRGAQTYEQYF.

This clonotype has ten or more counts. The J gene is TRBJ1-2, the V gene TRBV12-3 or TRBV12-4; no firm D call. Trimming pared 4 bases from V and 6 bases from J, leaving 21 bases between. There are 16 residues in the CDR3. CDR3 residues: CASSSARWAGHNGYTF. In DNA form, the CDR3 reads TGTGCCAGCAGTTCGGCCCGTTGGGCAGGCCACAATGGCTACACCTTC.

This clonotype was counted ten times or more. This chain joins TRBV7-2 and TRBJ1-4, with a tentative D call TRBD1 (6 bases). Germline V gives CDR1 SGHTA, CDR2 FQGNSA. The CDR3 loop spans 14 amino acids. V was pared by 5 bases and J by 7 bases, with 14 bases between. CDR3 loop: CASSLQGGGEKLFF. CDR3 DNA: TGTGCCAGCAGCCTACAGGGAGGGGGTGAAAAACTGTTTTTT.

The rearrangement links TRBV7-8 to TRBJ2-6, with D perhaps matching TRBD2 (7 bases). The CDR3 is 10 amino acids. Trimming cost V 8 bases and J 12 bases, with 8 bases left between them. From germline, CDR1 is SGHVS and CDR2 FQNEAQ. Here the CDR3 reads CASRGAVLTF. CDR3 in DNA: TGTGCCAGCCGGGGGGCCGTCCTGACTTTC.

CDR3 sequence reads: CASSELRYPPTEQFF. In DNA form, the CDR3 reads TGTGCCAGCAGTGAGTTGCGATATCCGCCCACTGAGCAGTTCTTC. The chain couples TRBV25-1 to TRBJ2-1; D is ambiguous. The CDR3 extends over 15 amino acids. Trimming took 3 bases from V and 9 from J, leaving 18 bases between them. Germline loops: CDR1 MGHDK, CDR2 SYGVNS.